This passage covers 7 T cell receptor beta chains from one sample sequenced in a study of T cell responses to AZD1222 COVID-19 vaccine. The method was immunoSEQ multiplex PCR; TCRdb's version includes in-frame clones alone and lacks a portion of them. The data contain roughly 180,000 clones, around 90% of them singletons. The material sequenced was peripheral blood, taken on day 0 of AZD1222 vaccination. The receptors were sampled from an adult in good health.

The chain links TRBV4-2 to TRBJ1-4, with a weak D call TRBD1 (6 bases). The CDR3 runs to 16 residues. The V gene's germline CDR1 is LGHNA and CDR2 YNFKEQ. V gave up 3 bases and J gave up 0 bases, with 11 bases separating them. The CDR3 DNA is TGTGCCAGCAGCCACAGGGGTAAGGCAACTAATGAAAAACTGTTTTTT. It yields the protein CASSHRGKATNEKLFF.

CDR3 in amino acids: CASSQDSAGRGEAFF. The DNA for the CDR3 is TGTGCCAGCAGCCAAGATAGCGCAGGGAGGGGTGAAGCTTTCTTT. This chain links TRBV4-2 with TRBJ1-1; perhaps TRBD1 as D (5 bases). Germline CDR1 and CDR2: LGHNA and YNFKEQ. Trimming pared 0 bases from V and 7 bases from J, leaving 15 bases between. The CDR3 runs 15 residues.

J is TRBJ2-7 and V is TRBV7-9, with 12 bases fitting TRBD2. CDR1 is SEHNR, CDR2 FQNEAQ, per germline (reference sequence). This CDR3 has 15 amino acids. The ends lost 5 bases at V and 2 bases at J; junction bases unmatched: 4. CDR3 sequence (DNA): TGTGCCAGCAGCGGACTAGCGGGACTCACCTACGAGCAGTACTTC. This encodes CASSGLAGLTYEQYF. Full variable domain (missing parts from reference TRBV7-9 and TRBJ2-7): DTGVSQNPRHKITKRGQNVTFRCDPISEHNRLYWYRQTLGQGPEFLTYFQNEAQLEKSRLLSDRFSAERPKGSFSTLEIQRTEQGDSAMYLCASSGLAGLTYEQYFGPGTRLTVT.

V gene TRBV27 combines with J gene TRBJ2-7; 9 bases match TRBD1. Trimming removed 2 bases from V and 4 bases from J; junction bases left unmatched: 3. Looked up from germline, CDR1 is MNHEY and CDR2 is SMNVEV (reference sequence). The length of the CDR3 is 14 residues. In DNA form, the CDR3 reads TGTGCCAGCAGTTTAGCGACAGGGGGATACGAGCAGTACTTC. This gives the protein CASSLATGGYEQYF.

This clone has more than one count but fewer than ten. The chain has TRBV5-5 and TRBJ1-3, with no clear D. This CDR3 comprises 18 residues. Germline V gene sequence: CDR1 SGHKS, CDR2 YYEKEE (reference sequence). Trimming took 0 bases from V and 6 from J, leaving 22 bases between them. CDR3 sequence reads: CASSLGFPGPASVNTIYF. The CDR3 nucleotides are TGTGCCAGCAGCTTGGGGTTCCCCGGGCCAGCGTCGGTAAACACCATATATTTT.

The J gene is TRBJ1-2, the V gene TRBV29-1, with D perhaps TRBD1 (6 bases). Deletions cut 4 bases from V and 1 base from J, with 19 bases between. The germline V gene has CDR1 SQVTM and CDR2 ANQGSEA. The CDR3 length is 16 residues. CDR3 in DNA: TGCAGCGTTGGGGGGGCAGCCCAGCCTTTTAACTATGGCTACACCTTC. Protein: CSVGGAAQPFNYGYTF.

The chain is built from TRBV24-1 and TRBJ2-1; D possibly corresponds to TRBD1 (7 bases). The germline V and J ends were trimmed by 0 bases and 3 bases, with 11 bases remaining between them. This CDR3 is built from 16 residues. Germline V lookup: CDR1 KGHDR, CDR2 SFDVKD. CDR3 residues: CATSDLGRGVYNEQFF. As DNA, the CDR3 is TGTGCCACCAGTGATTTGGGCAGGGGGGTCTACAATGAGCAGTTCTTC.